This TCR beta chain was recovered during a study of EBV T-cell therapy then PD-1 blockade in nasopharyngeal carcinoma (dated by TCRdb to about 2021). According to the germline V gene (reference sequence), CDR1 reads SEHNR and CDR2 reads FQNEAQ. The V and J ends are trimmed by 4 bases and 5 bases, leaving 12 bases between them. Taken from cysteine to phenylalanine, the CDR3 has 13 residues. The only DNA kept is the CDR3, 39 bases in frame from the first base. Genomic DNA was extracted from sorted cells using the Qiagen DNeasy Kit. The immunoSEQ platform was used for deep sequencing of the TCR beta chain. The study's own analysis went as follows. The immunoSEQ Analyzer software was used to analyze the repertoire data. Held by TCRdb, this immuneACCESS table contains in-frame sequences only and omits some clones. Under half of the omission traces to an unresolved V gene where checked; the cause of the rest is unknown. V and J calls and clone size are as listed in that table; D and trimming were resolved from the DNA. The sample has 15,000 to 20,000 clones on record, roughly 88% of them singletons. Together, the top ten hold less than 30% of the sample.

The meaning of the sample's treatment or condition label: AdE1-LMPpoly-expanded autologous EBV-specific T-cell therapy followed by anti-PD-1 nivolumab. Details on this clone: There is no known antigen for this receptor. Base qualities are missing; no much larger clone stands one base away.

The sample was CD8+ T cells from blood, taken at day 0 from a patient whose treatment included autologous EBV-specific T cells and nivolumab. The chain employs TRBV7-9 and TRBJ2-7; the D region may be TRBD1 or TRBD2, each matching 5 bases equally. This TCR came from a man between 40 and 49 years old with nasopharyngeal carcinoma. CDR3 reads: CASSSPGTDEQYF. Here is the DNA: TGTGCCAGCAGCTCCCCCGGGACGGACGAGCAGTACTTC.